A single sample is the source of the 32 T cell receptor beta chains below, sequenced in a study of T cells in Graves' hyperthyroidism and ophthalmopathy. The source material, RNA transcripts, was used to amplify TCR beta CDR3 regions. When the TCR CDR3 underwent first-round RT-PCR, the HTBI primer set was used. Each CDR3 protein is one row after TCRdb ran MiXCR on the multiplex PCR reads. Of some 560,000 distinct CDR3 sequences listed, about 15% were seen once; the top ten hold roughly 13%. Sequencing used blood. Receptors originate from a middle-aged woman with Graves' hyperthyroidism.

The rearrangement joins TRBV20-1 to TRBJ1-2; 7 positions match TRBD1. The CDR3 sequence is 15 residues long. CDR1 is DFQATT, CDR2 SNEGSKA, per germline (reference sequence). J was trimmed by 5 bases and V by 2 bases; bases with no gene match: 11. CDR3 in amino acids: CSARRAGGTAYGYTF. CDR3 sequence (DNA): TGCAGTGCTAGAAGGGCCGGGGGGACAGCTTATGGCTACACCTTC.

This clonotype was observed at least ten times. The V gene is TRBV28, the J gene TRBJ2-7; 9 bases align to TRBD1. The CDR3 spans 14 residues. Germline V gene sequence: CDR1 MDHEN, CDR2 SYDVKM. V was clipped by 4 bases and J by 3 bases; unmatched bases: 4. CDR3 protein: CASSSGQGYYEQYF. The CDR3 nucleotides are TGTGCCAGCAGTTCGGGACAGGGATACTACGAGCAGTACTTC.

The table lists this clonotype with a few counts. The gene calls are TRBV29-1 and TRBJ2-3; TRBD1 agrees at 7 bases. This CDR3 has 13 residues. The germline CDR1 and CDR2 sequences are SQVTM and ANQGSEA. Losses at the gene ends were 5 bases for V and 4 bases for J; bases not matched to a gene: 6. CDR3 bases: TGCAGCGTTAGGACAGGACTCGCAGATACGCAGTATTTT. Translated, it gives CSVRTGLADTQYF.

This clonotype was detected ten times or more. The gene calls are TRBV29-1 and TRBJ1-1; D is undetermined. Per germline, CDR1 SQVTM and CDR2 ANQGSEA. V lost 3 bases to trimming and J lost 0 bases, with 8 bases between them. The CDR3 contains 13 residues. The CDR3 DNA reads TGCAGCGTTGATGCAGGCATGAACACTGAAGCTTTCTTT. Its translation is CSVDAGMNTEAFF.

In its sample, this clonotype was seen many times. V is TRBV30 and J is TRBJ2-2; D remains ambiguous. V shed 7 bases and J shed 9 bases, with 24 bases lying between them. Germline V lookup: CDR1 GTSNPN, CDR2 SVGIG (reference sequence). CDR3 length: 15 residues. This CDR3 is CASGIALTPGRELFF. DNA of the CDR3: TGTGCCTCGGGTATCGCACTGACACCGGGTCGGGAGCTGTTTTTT.

This clonotype is medium-sized within its sample. The V call is TRBV7-2, the J call TRBJ2-5; TRBD2 might be the D (5 bases). The germline V and J ends were trimmed by 5 bases and 0 bases, with 13 bases remaining between them. Per the germline V gene, CDR1 is SGHTA and CDR2 is FQGNSA. This CDR3 has 15 residues. Written as DNA, the CDR3 is TGTGCCAGCAGCGAAAGGCGGGCCTACCAAGAGACCCAGTACTTC. It yields the protein CASSERRAYQETQYF.

The chain employs TRBV11-2 and TRBJ2-7; TRBD2 matches at 7 bases. The CDR3 totals 16 residues. CDR1 is SGHAT, CDR2 FQNNGV, per germline. The junction had 10 bases not matched to a gene; V was cut back by 1 base and J by 4 bases. Here the CDR3 reads CASSLGGGLSGYEQYF. The CDR3 DNA is TGTGCCAGCAGCTTAGGGGGGGGACTATCCGGGTACGAGCAGTACTTC.

This clonotype was counted many times. This chain joins TRBV11-2 and TRBJ1-1; 8 nucleotides align to TRBD1. This CDR3 spans 16 amino acids. The germline gives CDR1 SGHAT, CDR2 FQNNGV. The V segment lost 5 bases and the J segment 8 bases; nucleotides outside the gene matches: 16. The CDR3 loop reads CASSEDRDGYNIEAFF. CDR3 coding DNA: TGTGCCAGCAGCGAGGACAGGGACGGATACAACATAGAAGCTTTCTTT.

This clonotype came up many times. The chain joins TRBV12-3 or TRBV12-4 to TRBJ2-7; D possibly corresponds to TRBD1 (5 bases). This CDR3 comprises 12 residues. The V and J ends lost 6 bases and 2 bases respectively, with 8 bases between them. CDR3 amino acids: CASSPDTYEQYF. CDR3 nucleotides: TGTGCCAGCAGCCCGGACACCTACGAGCAGTACTTC.

This clonotype has more than one count but fewer than ten. The chain recombines TRBV5-1 with TRBJ2-3, with 9 bases that match TRBD2. The CDR3 consists of 18 residues. The ends lost 4 bases at V and 0 bases at J; junction bases unmatched: 12. The germline V gene encodes CDR1 SGHRS and CDR2 YFSETQ. DNA of the CDR3: TGCGCCAGCAGCCCCAAAACCCATAGCGGGAGTAGCACAGATACGCAGTATTTT. Encoded protein: CASSPKTHSGSSTDTQYF.

The rearrangement joins TRBV6-1 to TRBJ2-7; the match to TRBD2 covers 10 bases. V was pared by 6 bases and J by 6 bases, with 8 bases of the junction left unmatched. The CDR3 extends over 14 amino acids. Germline-derived CDR1 and CDR2 are MNHNS and SASEGT. CDR3 DNA: TGTGCCAGCAGGATAGCGGGAGGAGGGGGCGAGCAGTACTTC. Translation: CASRIAGGGGEQYF.

This clonotype showed up many times. The genes are TRBV2 and TRBJ2-1, with D maybe TRBD2 (6 bases). V was clipped by 8 bases and J by 8 bases, with 28 bases between them. CDR3 length: 17 residues. Germline CDR1 and CDR2: SNHLY and FYNNEI. The CDR3 protein is CASWAEFSSWRGDEQFF. Here the CDR3 DNA reads TGTGCCAGCTGGGCTGAATTTAGTAGTTGGAGGGGAGATGAGCAGTTCTTC.

This clonotype has only a few counts. The chain uses TRBV29-1 and TRBJ2-1; 7 positions agree with TRBD1. V lost 0 bases to trimming and J lost 0 bases; unmatched junction nucleotides: 5. CDR1 and CDR2 (germline): SQVTM, ANQGSEA. The CDR3 spans 16 residues. The CDR3 DNA follows: TGCAGCGTTGAAGATGGGGACAGAAGCTCCTACAATGAGCAGTTCTTC. Amino acid sequence: CSVEDGDRSSYNEQFF.

This clonotype showed up many times. The chain couples TRBV7-9 to TRBJ2-1; 8 bases agree with TRBD2. The CDR3 extends over 15 amino acids. Germline values: CDR1 SEHNR, CDR2 FQNEAQ (reference sequence). Trimming removed 5 bases from V and 6 bases from J; junction bases left unmatched: 9. This chain's CDR3 is CASSVLAAPRNEQFF. The CDR3 DNA follows: TGTGCCAGCAGCGTACTAGCGGCACCTCGCAATGAGCAGTTCTTC.

This chain joins TRBV15 and TRBJ1-4, with a possible D match to TRBD1 (5 bases). This CDR3 has 12 amino acids. Germline CDR1 and CDR2: LNHNV and YYDKDF (reference sequence). V dropped 4 bases and J dropped 14 bases, with 14 bases sitting between them. The CDR3 is CATSNLRGTLFF. The CDR3 bases are TGTGCCACCAGCAACTTACGGGGCACTCTGTTTTTT.

In the case of this clonotype: Germline is not matched at one junction end, which may reflect a read error. This chain joins TRBV19 and TRBJ1-6, with unresolved D. CDR3 length equals 16 residues. Germline-derived CDR1 and CDR2 are LNHDA and SQIVND (reference sequence). CDR3 in amino acids: CASSLDPRSYNSPPHF. CDR3 nucleotide sequence: TGTGCCAGTAGTTTGGATCCGAGATCCTATAATTCACCCCCCCACTTT.

This clonotype has a count of ten or more. This chain joins TRBV7-3 and TRBJ2-5; D is uncertain. V gave up 2 bases and J gave up 4 bases, with 8 bases separating them. Germline CDR1 reads SGHTA; CDR2 reads FQGTGA. There are 13 residues in the CDR3. Here the CDR3 reads CASSLFRRETQYF. The CDR3, as DNA: TGTGCCAGCAGCTTATTCAGAAGAGAGACCCAGTACTTC.

The table lists this clonotype with many counts. The chain has TRBV3-1 and TRBJ1-6; D unresolved. This CDR3 contains 13 residues. The V end lost 4 bases, the J end lost 6 bases, and 7 bases lay between the germline ends. Germline V gene data show CDR1 as LGHDT and CDR2 as YNNKEL (reference sequence). This chain's CDR3 is CASSRESNSPLHF. The CDR3 DNA is TGTGCCAGCAGCCGGGAGAGTAATTCACCCCTCCACTTT.

This clonotype has at least ten counts. Sequence at one end of the junction differs from germline and may be a read error. The genes are TRBV27 and TRBJ2-7, with D possibly matching TRBD2 (5 bases). The CDR3 covers 14 residues. Germline CDR1 and CDR2: MNHEY and SMNVEV (reference sequence). CDR3 residues: CASSLSGGSYEQYF. For the CDR3, the DNA is TGTGCCAGCAGCTTATCCGGTGGGAGCTACGAGCAGTACTTC.

The table lists this clonotype with many counts. V gene TRBV11-2 combines with J gene TRBJ2-5; no clear D gene. Trimming removed 1 base at V and 4 bases at J, with 10 bases between. This CDR3 is 14 amino acids long. Germline CDR1 and CDR2: SGHAT and FQNNGV. CDR3 in amino acids: CASSLVGTLETQYF. The CDR3 DNA is TGTGCCAGCAGCTTAGTAGGCACACTAGAGACCCAGTACTTC.

This clonotype has a count of ten or more. The V call is TRBV29-1, the J call TRBJ1-1; 7 bases line up with TRBD1. The V and J ends lost 3 bases and 6 bases, in that order; junction bases with no gene match: 7. Germline V gene lookup returns CDR1 SQVTM and CDR2 ANQGSEA. The CDR3 is made up of 13 amino acids. The CDR3 sequence: CSVDRQGGAEAFF. CDR3 sequence (DNA): TGCAGCGTTGATAGGCAGGGGGGAGCTGAAGCTTTCTTT.

In its sample, this clonotype was seen a few times. The gene calls are TRBV6-6 and TRBJ2-1; D is possibly TRBD2 (7 bases). V lost 1 base, J lost 10 bases, and 26 bases lay in between. The CDR3 has 18 amino acids. Per the germline V gene, CDR1 is MNHNY and CDR2 is SVGAGI (reference sequence). CDR3 DNA sequence: TGTGCCAGCAGTTACTTCCAAGGGGGGGGGGCGTTGATGCGGGAGCAGTTCTTC. The encoded protein is CASSYFQGGGALMREQFF.

The chain couples TRBV15 to TRBJ2-1; 14 positions match TRBD2. In germline, CDR1 is LNHNV, CDR2 YYDKDF (reference sequence). J was trimmed by 7 bases and V by 5 bases; bases with no gene match: 7. The CDR3 has 16 residues. CDR3 DNA sequence: TGTGCCACCAGCGCCCGACTAGCGGGAGGGGATAATGAGCAGTTCTTC. Its translation: CATSARLAGGDNEQFF.

This clonotype was recorded at least ten times. This rearrangement joins TRBV5-5 to TRBJ2-5, with D possibly matching TRBD2 (6 bases). The CDR3 is 16 residues long. CDR1 is SGHKS and CDR2 is YYEKEE in the germline V gene (reference sequence). V dropped 2 bases and J dropped 5 bases, with 19 bases sitting between them. The CDR3 DNA sequence: TGTGCCAGCAGCTTAACTACGGGAGATTCGGAGGAGACCCAGTACTTC. Its protein is CASSLTTGDSEETQYF.

This clonotype has ten or more counts. The chain has TRBV6-1 and TRBJ1-1; D may be TRBD1 (6 bases). In germline, CDR1 is MNHNS, CDR2 SASEGT. The CDR3 has 14 residues. V shed 8 bases and J shed 5 bases, with 18 bases lying between them. The CDR3 sequence: CASSTAGGRTEAFF. Written as DNA, the CDR3 is TGTGCCAGCTCCACCGCCGGGGGCCGGACTGAAGCTTTCTTT.

This clonotype was detected many times. This chain joins TRBV12-3 or TRBV12-4 and TRBJ1-1; no clear D. CDR3 length equals 14 residues. V lost 6 bases to trimming and J lost 1 base, with 12 bases between them. The chain's CDR3 is CASSWAEGNTEAFF. CDR3 DNA: TGTGCCAGCAGCTGGGCGGAGGGGAACACTGAAGCTTTCTTT.

This clonotype was seen at least ten times. The gene calls are TRBV11-1 and TRBJ1-1; 8 bases line up with TRBD1. The CDR3 covers 14 residues. V was clipped by 4 bases and J by 6 bases; unmatched bases: 7. Per the germline V gene, CDR1 is SGHAT and CDR2 is FQDESV (reference sequence). In DNA, the CDR3 is TGTGCCAGCAGCTACTCAGGGGGCTCCTCTGAAGCTTTCTTT. This gives the protein CASSYSGGSSEAFF.

This clonotype has ten or more counts. The rearrangement links TRBV5-1 to TRBJ2-3; D is undetermined. Per the germline V gene, CDR1 is SGHRS and CDR2 is YFSETQ. Trimming removed 2 bases from V and 6 bases from J, with 16 bases in between. The CDR3 contains 15 residues. The CDR3 DNA is TGCGCCAGCAGCTTCCGGGCCCTATCGCCGGATACGCAGTATTTT. Its protein is CASSFRALSPDTQYF.

This clonotype was seen more than once but under ten times. V gene TRBV6-1 combines with J gene TRBJ1-2, with 10 bases matching TRBD1. CDR3 size: 14 residues. With 7 bases clipped from V and 3 bases from J, the junction kept 5 bases outside the gene matches. Germline V CDR1 and CDR2: MNHNS, SASEGT. CDR3 sequence reads: CASKLGQGDYGYTF. The CDR3 DNA reads TGTGCCAGCAAATTAGGACAGGGGGACTATGGCTACACCTTC.

In this sample, this clonotype turned up many times. The chain is built from TRBV28 and TRBJ2-3, with unresolved D. The CDR3 runs 12 residues. With 6 bases removed from V and 6 bases from J, the gap between germline ends came to 10 bases. In germline, CDR1 is MDHEN, CDR2 SYDVKM. The CDR3 nucleotides are TGTGCCAGCAGCCAGTTTCCCGATACGCAGTATTTT. Its translation: CASSQFPDTQYF.

The table lists this clonotype with a few counts. The chain recombines TRBV12-3 or TRBV12-4 with TRBJ1-2; D call uncertain. The CDR3 is 15 residues long. V lost 3 bases, J lost 8 bases, and 19 bases lay in between. The CDR3 sequence: CASSFKGFHKDGYTF. CDR3 bases: TGTGCCAGCAGTTTCAAAGGGTTTCATAAGGACGGCTACACCTTC.

This clonotype was picked up many times. The V call is TRBV28, the J call TRBJ1-1; 7 nucleotides agree with TRBD1. V dropped 6 bases and J dropped 4; count of bases not matched to a gene: 11. The CDR3 is 15 amino acids. The germline V gene encodes CDR1 MDHEN and CDR2 SYDVKM. The CDR3 DNA reads as TGTGCCAGCAGCCCCCCAAGGGGGCAGAGCACTGAAGCTTTCTTT. Amino acids: CASSPPRGQSTEAFF.